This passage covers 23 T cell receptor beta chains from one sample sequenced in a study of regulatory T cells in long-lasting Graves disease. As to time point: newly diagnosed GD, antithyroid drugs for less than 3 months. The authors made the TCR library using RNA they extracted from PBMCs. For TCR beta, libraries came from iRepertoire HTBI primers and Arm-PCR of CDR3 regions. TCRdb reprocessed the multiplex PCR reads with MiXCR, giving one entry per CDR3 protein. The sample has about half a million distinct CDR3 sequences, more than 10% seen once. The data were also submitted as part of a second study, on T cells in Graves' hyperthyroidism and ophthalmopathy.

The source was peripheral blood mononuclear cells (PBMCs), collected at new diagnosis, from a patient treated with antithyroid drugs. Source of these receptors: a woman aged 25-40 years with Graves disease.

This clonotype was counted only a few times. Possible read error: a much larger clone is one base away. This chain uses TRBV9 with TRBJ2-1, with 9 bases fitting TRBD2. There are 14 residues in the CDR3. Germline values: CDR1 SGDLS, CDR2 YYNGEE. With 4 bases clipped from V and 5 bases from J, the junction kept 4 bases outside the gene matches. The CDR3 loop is CASSRSSGDNEQFF. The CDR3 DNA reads TGTGCCAGCAGCAGGTCTAGCGGGGACAATGAGCAGTTCTTC.

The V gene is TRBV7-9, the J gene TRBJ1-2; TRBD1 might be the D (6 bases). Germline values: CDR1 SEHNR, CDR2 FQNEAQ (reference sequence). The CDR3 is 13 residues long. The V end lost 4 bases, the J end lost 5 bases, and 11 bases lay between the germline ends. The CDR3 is CASSSDGQYGYTF. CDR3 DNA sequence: TGTGCCAGCAGCTCGGACGGACAGTATGGCTACACCTTC.

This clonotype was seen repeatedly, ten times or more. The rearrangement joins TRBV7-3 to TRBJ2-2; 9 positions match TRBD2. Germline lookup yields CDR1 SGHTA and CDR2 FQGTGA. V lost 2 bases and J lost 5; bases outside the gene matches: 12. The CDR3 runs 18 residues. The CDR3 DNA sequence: TGTGCCAGCAGCTTAGGAGGGCTAGCGGGAAGAAAAACCGGGGAGCTGTTTTTT. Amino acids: CASSLGGLAGRKTGELFF.

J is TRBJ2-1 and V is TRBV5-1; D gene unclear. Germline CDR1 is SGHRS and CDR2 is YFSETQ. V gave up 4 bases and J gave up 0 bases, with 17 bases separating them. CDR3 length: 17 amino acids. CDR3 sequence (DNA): TGCGCCAGCAGCCCATATACGGGCTTAAGCTCCTACAATGAGCAGTTCTTC. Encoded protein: CASSPYTGLSSYNEQFF.

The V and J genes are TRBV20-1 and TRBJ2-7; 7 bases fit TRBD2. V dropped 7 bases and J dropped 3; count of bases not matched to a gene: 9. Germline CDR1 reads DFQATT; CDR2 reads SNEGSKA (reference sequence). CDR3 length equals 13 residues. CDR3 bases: TGCAGTGGGGGGGGGAGTGGGCTCTACGAGCAGTACTTC. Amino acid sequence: CSGGGSGLYEQYF.

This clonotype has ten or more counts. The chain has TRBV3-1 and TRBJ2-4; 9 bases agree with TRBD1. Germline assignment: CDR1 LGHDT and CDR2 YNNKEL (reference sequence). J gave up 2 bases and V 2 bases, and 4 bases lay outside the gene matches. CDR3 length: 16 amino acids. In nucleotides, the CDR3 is TGTGCCAGCAGCCAATGGACAGGGGATTCCAAAAACATTCAGTACTTC. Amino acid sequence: CASSQWTGDSKNIQYF. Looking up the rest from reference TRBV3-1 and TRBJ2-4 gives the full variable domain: DTAVSQTPKYLVTQMGNDKSIKCEQNLGHDTMYWYKQDSKKFLKIMFSYNNKELIINETVPNRFSPKSPDKAHLNLHINSLELGDSAVYFCASSQWTGDSKNIQYFGAGTRLSVL.

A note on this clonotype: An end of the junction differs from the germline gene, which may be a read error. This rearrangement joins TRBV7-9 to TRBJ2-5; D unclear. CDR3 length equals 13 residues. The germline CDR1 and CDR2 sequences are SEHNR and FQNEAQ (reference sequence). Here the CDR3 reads CVSSSRNQETQYF. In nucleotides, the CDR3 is TGTGTCAGCAGCTCTAGGAACCAAGAGACCCAGTACTTC.

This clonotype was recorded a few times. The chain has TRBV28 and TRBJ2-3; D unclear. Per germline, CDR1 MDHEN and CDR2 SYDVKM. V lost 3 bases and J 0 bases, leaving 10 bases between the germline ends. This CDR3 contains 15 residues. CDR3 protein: CASSFTRFSTDTQYF. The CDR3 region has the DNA TGTGCCAGCAGTTTCACAAGGTTTAGCACAGATACGCAGTATTTT.

The CDR3 loop reads CASSLTDRGYF. For the CDR3, the DNA is TGTGCCAGCAGTTTGACGGACAGGGGGTACTTC. The chain uses TRBV12-3 or TRBV12-4 and TRBJ2-7; the match to TRBD1 covers 9 bases. V lost 3 bases and J lost 12; bases outside the gene matches: 3. The CDR3 has 11 residues.

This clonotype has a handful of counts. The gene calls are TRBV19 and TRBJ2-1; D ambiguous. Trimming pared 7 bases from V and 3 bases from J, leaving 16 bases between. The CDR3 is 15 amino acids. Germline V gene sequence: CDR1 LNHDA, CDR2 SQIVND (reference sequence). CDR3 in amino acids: CASMVRSGDYNEQFF. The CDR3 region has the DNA TGTGCCAGTATGGTACGAAGTGGGGACTACAATGAGCAGTTCTTC.

Written as DNA, the CDR3 is TGTGCCAGCAGCCAATCGCTGCGAGGGCTGAACACTGAAGCTTTCTTT. Protein: CASSQSLRGLNTEAFF. The gene calls are TRBV16 and TRBJ1-1; D ambiguous. Looked up from germline, CDR1 is KGHSY and CDR2 is FQNENV. The CDR3 consists of 16 residues. V lost 0 bases to trimming and J lost 0 bases, with 11 bases between them.

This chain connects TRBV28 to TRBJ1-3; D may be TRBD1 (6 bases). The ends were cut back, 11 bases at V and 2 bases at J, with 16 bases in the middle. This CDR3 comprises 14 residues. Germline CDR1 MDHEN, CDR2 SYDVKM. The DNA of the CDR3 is TGTGCCTGCAATGCGGGACAACCTGGAAACACCATATATTTT. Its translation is CACNAGQPGNTIYF. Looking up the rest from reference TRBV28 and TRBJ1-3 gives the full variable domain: DVKVTQSSRYLVKRTGEKVFLECVQDMDHENMFWYRQDPGLGLRLIYFSYDVKMKEKGDIPEGYSVSREKKERFSLILESASTNQTSMYLCACNAGQPGNTIYFGEGSWLTVV.

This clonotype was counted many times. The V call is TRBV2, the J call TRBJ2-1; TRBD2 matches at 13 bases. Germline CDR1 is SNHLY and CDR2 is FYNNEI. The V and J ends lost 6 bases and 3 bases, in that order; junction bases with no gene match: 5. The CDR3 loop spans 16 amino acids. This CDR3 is CASRDRTSGSYNEQFF. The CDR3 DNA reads TGTGCCAGCAGGGACAGGACTAGCGGGAGCTACAATGAGCAGTTCTTC.

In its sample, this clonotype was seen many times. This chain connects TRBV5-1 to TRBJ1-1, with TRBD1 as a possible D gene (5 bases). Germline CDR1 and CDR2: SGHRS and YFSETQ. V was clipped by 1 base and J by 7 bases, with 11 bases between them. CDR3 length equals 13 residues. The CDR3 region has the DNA TGCGCCAGCAGCTTGTCGGGGGAGGGTGAAGCTTTCTTT. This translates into CASSLSGEGEAFF.

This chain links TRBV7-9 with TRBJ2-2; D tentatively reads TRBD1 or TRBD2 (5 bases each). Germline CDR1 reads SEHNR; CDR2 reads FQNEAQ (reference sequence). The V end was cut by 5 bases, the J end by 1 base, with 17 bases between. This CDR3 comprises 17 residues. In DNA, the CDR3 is TGTGCCAGCAGCCAGCCCGGGACCCCTCTGAACACCGGGGAGCTGTTTTTT. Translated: CASSQPGTPLNTGELFF.

This CDR3 is CSARDRRGGAGAETQYF. The CDR3 nucleotides are TGCAGTGCTAGAGATCGCCGAGGGGGGGCGGGAGCAGAGACCCAGTACTTC. The V and J genes are TRBV20-1 and TRBJ2-5, with D maybe TRBD2 (7 bases). The CDR3 spans 17 residues. Trimming shortened V by 0 bases and J by 4 bases, and 21 bases separated the two germline ends. CDR1 is DFQATT, CDR2 SNEGSKA, per germline (reference sequence).

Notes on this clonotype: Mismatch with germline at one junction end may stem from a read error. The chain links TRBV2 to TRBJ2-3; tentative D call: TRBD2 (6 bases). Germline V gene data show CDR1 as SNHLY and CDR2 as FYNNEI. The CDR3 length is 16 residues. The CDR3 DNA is TGTGCCTGCAGCGATAGGGACTCCCCAGGCGCAGATACGCAGTATTTT. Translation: CACSDRDSPGADTQYF.

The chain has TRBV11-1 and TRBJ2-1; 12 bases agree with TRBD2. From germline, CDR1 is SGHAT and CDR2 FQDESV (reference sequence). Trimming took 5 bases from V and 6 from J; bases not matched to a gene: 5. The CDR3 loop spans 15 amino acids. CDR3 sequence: CASSRLAGVGNEQFF. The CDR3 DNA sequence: TGTGCCAGCAGCCGACTAGCGGGAGTTGGCAATGAGCAGTTCTTC.

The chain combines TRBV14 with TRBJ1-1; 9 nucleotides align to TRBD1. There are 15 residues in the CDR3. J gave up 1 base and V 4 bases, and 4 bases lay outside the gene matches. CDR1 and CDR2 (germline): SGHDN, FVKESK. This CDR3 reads CASSLTGGWNTEAFF. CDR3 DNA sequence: TGTGCCAGCAGCCTCACAGGGGGCTGGAACACTGAAGCTTTCTTT. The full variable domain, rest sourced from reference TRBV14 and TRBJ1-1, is EAGVTQFPSHSVIEKGQTVTLRCDPISGHDNLYWYRRVMGKEIKFLLHFVKESKQDESGMPNNRFLAERTGGTYSTLKVQPAELEDSGVYFCASSLTGGWNTEAFFGQGTRLTVV.

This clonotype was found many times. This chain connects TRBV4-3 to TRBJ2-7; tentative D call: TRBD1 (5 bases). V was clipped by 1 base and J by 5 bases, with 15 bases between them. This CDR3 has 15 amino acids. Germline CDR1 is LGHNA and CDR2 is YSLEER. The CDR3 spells CASSQVRGRENEQYF. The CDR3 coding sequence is TGCGCCAGCAGCCAAGTTAGGGGCCGAGAGAACGAGCAGTACTTC.

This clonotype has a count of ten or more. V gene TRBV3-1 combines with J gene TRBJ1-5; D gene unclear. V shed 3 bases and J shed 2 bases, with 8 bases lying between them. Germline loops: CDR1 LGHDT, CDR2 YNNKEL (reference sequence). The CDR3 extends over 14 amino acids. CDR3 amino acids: CASSQSQRNQPQHF. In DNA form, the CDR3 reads TGTGCCAGCAGCCAGAGCCAGCGCAATCAGCCCCAGCATTTT. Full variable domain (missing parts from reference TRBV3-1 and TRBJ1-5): DTAVSQTPKYLVTQMGNDKSIKCEQNLGHDTMYWYKQDSKKFLKIMFSYNNKELIINETVPNRFSPKSPDKAHLNLHINSLELGDSAVYFCASSQSQRNQPQHFGDGTRLSIL.

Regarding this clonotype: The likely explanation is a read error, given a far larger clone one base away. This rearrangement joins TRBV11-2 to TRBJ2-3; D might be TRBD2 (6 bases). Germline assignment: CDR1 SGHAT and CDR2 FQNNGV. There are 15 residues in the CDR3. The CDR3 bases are TGTGCCAGCAGTTTACGGGGGATCCTCACAGATGCGCAGTATTTT. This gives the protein CASSLRGILTDAQYF.

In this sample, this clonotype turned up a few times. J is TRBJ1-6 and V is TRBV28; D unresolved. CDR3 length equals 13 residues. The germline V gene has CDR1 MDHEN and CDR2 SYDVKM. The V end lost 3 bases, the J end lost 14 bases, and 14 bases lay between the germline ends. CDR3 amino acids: CASSFNLDGTLHF. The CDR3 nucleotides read TGTGCCAGCAGTTTTAACCTAGACGGAACCCTCCACTTT.